One sample yielded the 11 T cell receptor beta chains listed below, sequenced in a study of T cells in Graves' hyperthyroidism and ophthalmopathy. Amplification targeted TCR beta CDR3 regions from RNA transcripts. Initially, a first-round RT-PCR of the TCR CDR3 employed the HTBI primer set. TCRdb independently ran MiXCR on the multiplex PCR reads; one entry per CDR3 protein. The sample lists fewer than 600,000 distinct CDR3 sequences, 12% to 15% occurring once. Sequenced sample: blood. The receptors were gathered from a woman aged 40-49 years with Graves' hyperthyroidism.

In its sample, this clonotype was seen many times. The chain employs TRBV28 and TRBJ2-3; D is possibly TRBD1 (5 bases). Germline V gives CDR1 MDHEN, CDR2 SYDVKM. This CDR3 is built from 15 residues. V was pared by 3 bases and J by 0 bases, with 10 bases between. CDR3 region: CASSFDSGSTDTQYF. CDR3 bases: TGTGCCAGCAGTTTTGATTCAGGGAGCACAGATACGCAGTATTTT. Using reference TRBV28 and TRBJ2-3 for the parts outside the CDR3, the full variable domain is DVKVTQSSRYLVKRTGEKVFLECVQDMDHENMFWYRQDPGLGLRLIYFSYDVKMKEKGDIPEGYSVSREKKERFSLILESASTNQTSMYLCASSFDSGSTDTQYFGPGTRLTVL.

The J gene is TRBJ2-7, the V gene TRBV4-1; D remains unclear. Germline CDR1 MGHRA, CDR2 YSYEKL. Trimming removed 1 base at V and 1 base at J, with 8 bases between. The CDR3 length is 14 residues. CDR3 sequence: CASSQVSASYEQYF. The CDR3 coding sequence is TGCGCCAGCAGCCAAGTTAGTGCGTCCTACGAGCAGTACTTC.

This clonotype was counted at least ten times. The chain couples TRBV28 to TRBJ2-4; D is uncertain. The V gene's germline CDR1 is MDHEN and CDR2 SYDVKM. The CDR3 spans 15 residues. Trimming removed 4 bases at V and 0 bases at J, with 10 bases between. The CDR3 sequence: CASSSSVVAKNIQYF. The CDR3 DNA sequence: TGTGCCAGCAGTTCCTCGGTGGTAGCCAAAAACATTCAGTACTTC.

Regarding this clonotype: One base away lies a much larger clone, so this may be a sequencing read error. The genes are TRBV3-1 and TRBJ2-1; unclear D gene. The germline V gene has CDR1 LGHDT and CDR2 YNNKEL (reference sequence). The CDR3 totals 15 residues. CDR3 nucleotides: TGTGCCAGCGGCCAAGAATTAGCACGTTACAATGAGCAGTTCTTC. Its protein product is CASGQELARYNEQFF.

V gene TRBV12-3 or TRBV12-4 combines with J gene TRBJ2-5, with no clear D. The CDR3 loop spans 11 amino acids. Between the trimmed V and J ends, which lost 7 bases and 4 bases, there was a span of 7 bases. The CDR3 DNA is TGTGCCAGCAAGGTTGGAGAGACCCAGTACTTC. Translation gives CASKVGETQYF.

This chain joins TRBV5-1 and TRBJ1-3; D not certain. Germline V gives CDR1 SGHRS, CDR2 YFSETQ. The CDR3 is made up of 16 amino acids. Trimming took off 5 bases at V and 3 bases at J, with 18 bases between the two ends. The CDR3 sequence: CASRPDGLSGGNTIYF. CDR3 nucleotides: TGCGCCAGCAGGCCGGACGGACTTTCGGGTGGAAACACCATATATTTT.

The chain uses TRBV14 and TRBJ1-3; D is undetermined. Per germline, CDR1 SGHDN and CDR2 FVKESK. This CDR3 has 15 residues. Between the trimmed V and J ends, which lost 3 bases and 2 bases, there was a span of 11 bases. In DNA, the CDR3 is TGTGCCAGCAGCCAGGTTGTGGCGACTGGAAACACCATATATTTT. This gives the protein CASSQVVATGNTIYF.

This clonotype was seen at least ten times. The chain combines TRBV18 with TRBJ1-1; D gene ambiguous. V lost 2 bases and J lost 0, with 4 bases in between. The CDR3 is 13 residues long. The germline V gene has CDR1 KGHSH and CDR2 LQKENI. CDR3 DNA sequence: TGTGCCAGCTCACCATCCGTGAACACTGAAGCTTTCTTT. Translated: CASSPSVNTEAFF.

The rearrangement links TRBV7-8 to TRBJ2-1; unclear D gene. Germline values: CDR1 SGHVS, CDR2 FQNEAQ. V shed 5 bases and J shed 1 base, with 6 bases lying between them. The CDR3 consists of 13 residues. The CDR3 DNA follows: TGTGCCAGCAGCCTAGAATCCTACAATGAGCAGTTCTTC. Residues: CASSLESYNEQFF.

Remarks on this clonotype: A read error may explain this, as a much larger clone is one base away. The chain couples TRBV29-1 to TRBJ2-5, with 12 positions matching TRBD2. The CDR3 is 16 residues long. Germline V gene data show CDR1 as SQVTM and CDR2 as ANQGSEA. V shed 2 bases, J shed 2 bases, and the junction held 6 bases outside the gene matches. CDR3: CSVETSGRQFQETQYF. The CDR3 nucleotides are TGCAGCGTTGAAACTAGCGGGAGGCAATTTCAAGAGACCCAGTACTTC.

This clonotype was detected only a few times. This chain connects TRBV6-1 to TRBJ1-5; D may be TRBD1 (6 bases). Germline-derived CDR1 and CDR2 are MNHNS and SASEGT. This CDR3 region has 13 residues. Trimming took off 8 bases at V and 4 bases at J, with 12 bases between the two ends. The CDR3 sequence is CASGQSGNQPQHF. In DNA form, the CDR3 reads TGTGCCAGCGGACAGTCAGGGAATCAGCCCCAGCATTTT.